Reported below is one T cell receptor (beta chain). Its antigen remains unknown. The source of the sample is a study of cytomegalovirus exposure and HLA in healthy donors. Study-level findings and limits: The productive fraction for most TCR beta V segments was about 87% or about 30% in an earlier analysis. Only CMV serostatus was available as immune exposure information.

The primer mix had 60 Vbeta and 13 Jbeta primers. The repertoire was sequenced with immunoSEQ multiplex PCR; TCRdb's copy has only in-frame clones and lacks some. The sample has about 82,000 clones, roughly 60% seen once. The CDR3 is 13 amino acids. V lost 1 base and J lost 6, with 7 bases in between. CDR1 is LGHNA and CDR2 is YNFKEQ in the germline V gene. Sequences were obtained from PBMCs. The chain has TRBV4-2 and TRBJ2-1, with D maybe TRBD2 (5 bases). The TCR comes from a woman between 50 and 59 years old in good health and CMV-seropositive. The CDR3 loop is CASSQGEGNEQFF. CDR3 sequence (DNA): TGTGCCAGCAGCCAAGGTGAGGGCAATGAGCAGTTCTTC.